This T cell receptor beta chain was identified during a study of T cell repertoires in cytomegalovirus infection. Study as a whole: Public TCR beta signatures marked donors with CMV infection and the matching HLA. Study-wide points: The study identified carriers of CMV plus the relevant HLA from cumulative public TCR beta family frequency. The study found HLA-C-restricted CMV-specific TCR beta clonotypes dominating the ex vivo response.

TCRdb independently ran MiXCR on the reads; one entry per CDR3 protein. The sample shows some 800,000 distinct CDR3 sequences, almost 30% of them seen only once. CDR3 length equals 14 residues. From germline, CDR1 is MGHRA and CDR2 YSYEKL. Trimming left V 1 base short and J 4 bases short, with 9 bases between. As to this clonotype: What it binds is unknown.

The sample consisted of cultured CD8+ T cells from PBMCs, taken from culture after CMV antigen stimulation. This chain joins TRBV4-1 and TRBJ2-3; perhaps TRBD2 as D (6 bases). The sequence was collected from a human donor in good health (CMV status not recorded). Some clones in this sample may be carry-over from other donors' samples. In DNA form, the CDR3 reads TGCGCCAGCAGCCAAGGTTCTAGCGCAGATACGCAGTATTTT. Protein product: CASSQGSSADTQYF.